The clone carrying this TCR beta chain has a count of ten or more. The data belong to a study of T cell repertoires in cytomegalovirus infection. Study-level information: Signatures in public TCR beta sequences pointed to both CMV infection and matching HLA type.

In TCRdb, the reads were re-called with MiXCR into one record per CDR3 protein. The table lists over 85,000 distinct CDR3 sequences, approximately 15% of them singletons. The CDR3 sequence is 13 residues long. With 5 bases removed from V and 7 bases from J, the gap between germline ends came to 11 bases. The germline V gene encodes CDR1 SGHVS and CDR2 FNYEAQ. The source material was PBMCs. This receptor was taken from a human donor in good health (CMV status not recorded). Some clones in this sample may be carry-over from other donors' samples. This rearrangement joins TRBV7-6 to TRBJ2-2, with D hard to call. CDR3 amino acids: CASSLDGNGELFF. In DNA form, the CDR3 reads TGTGCCAGCAGCCTGGACGGCAACGGGGAGCTGTTTTTT.